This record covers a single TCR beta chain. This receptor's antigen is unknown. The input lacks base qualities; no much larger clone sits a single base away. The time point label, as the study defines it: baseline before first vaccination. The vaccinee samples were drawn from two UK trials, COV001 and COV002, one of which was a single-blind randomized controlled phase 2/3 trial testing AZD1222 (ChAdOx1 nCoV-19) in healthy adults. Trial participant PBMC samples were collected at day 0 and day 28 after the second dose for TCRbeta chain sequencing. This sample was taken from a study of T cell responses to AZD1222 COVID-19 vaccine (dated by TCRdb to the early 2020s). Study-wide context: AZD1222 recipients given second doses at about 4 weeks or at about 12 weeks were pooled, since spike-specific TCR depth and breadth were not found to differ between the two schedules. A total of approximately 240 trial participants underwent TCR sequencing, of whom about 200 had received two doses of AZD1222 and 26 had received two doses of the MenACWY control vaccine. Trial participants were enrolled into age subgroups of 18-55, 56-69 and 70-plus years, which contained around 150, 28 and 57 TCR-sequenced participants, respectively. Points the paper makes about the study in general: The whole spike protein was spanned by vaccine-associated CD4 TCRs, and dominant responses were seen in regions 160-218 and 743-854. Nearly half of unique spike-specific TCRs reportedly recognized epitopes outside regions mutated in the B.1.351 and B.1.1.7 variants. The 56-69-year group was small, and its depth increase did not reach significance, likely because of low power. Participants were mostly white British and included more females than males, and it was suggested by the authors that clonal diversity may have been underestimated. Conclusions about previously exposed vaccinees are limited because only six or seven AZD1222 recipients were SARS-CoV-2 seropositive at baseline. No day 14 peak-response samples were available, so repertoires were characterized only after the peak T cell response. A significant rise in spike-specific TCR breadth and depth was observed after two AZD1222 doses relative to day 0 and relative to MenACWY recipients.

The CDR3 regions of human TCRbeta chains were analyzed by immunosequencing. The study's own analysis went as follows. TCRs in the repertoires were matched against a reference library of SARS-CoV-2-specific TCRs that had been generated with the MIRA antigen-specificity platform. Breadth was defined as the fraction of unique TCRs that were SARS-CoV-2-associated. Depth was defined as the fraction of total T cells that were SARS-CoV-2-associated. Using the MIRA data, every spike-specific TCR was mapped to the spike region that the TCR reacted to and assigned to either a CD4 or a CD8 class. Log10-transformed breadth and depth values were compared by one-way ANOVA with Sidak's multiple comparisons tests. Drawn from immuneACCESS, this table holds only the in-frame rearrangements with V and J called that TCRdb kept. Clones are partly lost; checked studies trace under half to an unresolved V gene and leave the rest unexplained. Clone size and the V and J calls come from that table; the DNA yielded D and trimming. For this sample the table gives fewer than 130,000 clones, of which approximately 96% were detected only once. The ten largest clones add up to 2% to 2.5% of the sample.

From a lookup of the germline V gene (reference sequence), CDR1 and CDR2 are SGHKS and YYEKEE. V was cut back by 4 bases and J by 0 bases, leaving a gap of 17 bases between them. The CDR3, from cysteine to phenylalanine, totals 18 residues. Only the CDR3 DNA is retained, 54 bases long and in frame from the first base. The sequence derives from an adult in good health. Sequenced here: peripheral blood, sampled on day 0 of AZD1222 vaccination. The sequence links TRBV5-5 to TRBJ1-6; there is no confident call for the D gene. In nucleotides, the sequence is TGTGCCAGCAGCCACCCCTTCGCGGGAAGCTCCTATAATTCACCCCTCCACTTT. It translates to CASSHPFAGSSYNSPLHF.